This T cell receptor (beta chain) was profiled in a study of blood T cells in healthy people across ages (dated by TCRdb to between 2015 and 2017). Background for the entire study: In model experiments, template switching captured roughly one uniquely barcoded TCR beta cDNA molecule for every two T cells. The study measured age-related changes in TCR beta repertoire diversity using deep sequencing normalized with unique cDNA molecular identifiers. To avoid experimental bias, donors of different ages were randomly spread across the sequencing lanes. For two donors (one aged 18 to 30 and one aged 80 or older), the study analyzed two additional independent replicas of 1 million unique cDNA reads from the same blood draw. Donors were grouped into four age groups: young (average roughly 17 years), middle-aged (39), aged (about 60) and long-lived (around 82). Summary of the overall study and its limitations: Because the CMV infection status of the donors was unknown, age-related changes in expanded clonotypes may potentially have been confounded. Observed TCR beta diversity per million T cells fell roughly linearly with age, and a significant reduction was already apparent by age about 38. Compared with the aged group, the long-lived group had more naive CD4+ T cells, fewer expanded clones and increased TCR diversity, a pattern suggesting age selection. Since profiling was done on bulk unsorted PBMCs, naive and antigen-experienced compartments could not be conclusively compared. Total diversity estimates from one million sequenced T cells were considered lower bounds and underestimates. Observed TCR beta diversity correlated strongly with the percentage of naive T cells measured by flow cytometry.

Donors were about 36 systemically healthy Caucasian individuals from Russia aged roughly 6 to 100 years. Around 10 milliliters of peripheral blood were drawn from each donor into EDTA-treated Vacutainer tubes. Ficoll-Paque density-gradient centrifugation was used to isolate PBMCs, with at least 7 million per sample. Trizol reagent was used to extract total RNA from the PBMCs, yielding at least 5 micrograms per sample. For every donor, an aliquot of PBMCs went through flow cytometry to measure the percentages of naive CD45RAhigh/CD27high T cells. This clonotype was seen only a few times. No cognate antigen has been identified for it. Base qualities are not at hand, and no much larger clone is one base apart. Receptor libraries were prepared by 5' RACE. TCRdb lists the instrument as Illumina HiSeq 2500. A second about 7 to 11 cycle PCR used a sample-barcoded 5' primer and a J-beta primer mix. A template-switch 5' adaptor carrying 12 random nucleotides introduced a unique molecular identifier onto each TCR beta cDNA molecule. Each sample yielded at least 3 million CDR3-containing paired-end reads. All of the RNA was converted into first-strand cDNA using the Mint cDNA synthesis kit, with a TRBC-specific oligonucleotide serving as the primer. After uracil-DNA glycosylase treatment, a first 18-cycle PCR used universal primers M1SS and BC2_uni_R on all cDNA. In the paper's pipeline: Each sample was normalized by randomly selecting 1 million high-quality reads, each carrying a distinct molecular identifier. Instead of being binned into consensus sequences, reads with shared molecular identifiers were discarded. CDR3 identification, clonotype clustering and error correction used MiTCR with a Q25 quality threshold and the strictest error-elimination algorithm. A nonparametric unseen species model using Euler transformation provided a lower-bound estimate of total TCR beta diversity. TCRdb reprocessed the public reads (quality trimming at Q25 with fastp, clone calling with MiXCR) and kept in-frame beta chains. Each CDR3 protein gets just one entry, which takes the most common genes and DNA from the rows behind it. The V and J calls shown here were made by TCRdb, not taken from the authors' results. This sample comprises 1.5 million to 2 million distinct CDR3 sequences, over 25% of them detected only once. The ten largest clones capture 7.7% of the sample.

Looking up the germline V gene (reference sequence) yields CDR1 LNHNV and CDR2 YYDKDF. The CDR3 sequence holds 13 residues, the cysteine and phenylalanine included. Just CDR3 DNA is preserved here, 39 bases in frame from base 1. Trimming costs V 8 bases and J 2 bases, and their ends lie 11 bases apart. The material sequenced was blood. The source is a woman in her 30s in good health. In this chain, TRBV15 is recombined with TRBJ2-3; no D segment can be confidently identified. In nucleotide form, the sequence is TGTGCCACCGCCGGTAGAGCCACAGATACGCAGTATTTT. It translates as CATAGRATDTQYF. The CDR3, completed at both ends by the reference TRBV15 and TRBJ2-3 genes, gives the full variable domain DAMVIQNPRYQVTQFGKPVTLSCSQTLNHNVMYWYQQKSSQAPKLLFHYYDKDFNNEADTPDNFQSRRPNTSFCFLDIRSPGLGDTAMYLCATAGRATDTQYFGPGTRLTVL.